This T cell receptor (beta chain) derives from a study of cytomegalovirus exposure and HLA in healthy donors (dated by TCRdb to about 2017). As for the study more broadly: According to an earlier analysis of around 600 of the donors, some 170 million T cells yielded 120 million or so unique TCR beta sequences and about 300 Gb of sequence data. An early release that covered about 600 HLA-typed donors contained approximately 300 gigabases of sequencing data and around 85 million unique TCR sequences. Among the roughly 400 genotyped donors, 75% to 90% belonged to the genetic ancestry cluster associated with self-reported Caucasian donors. The study used immunosequencing to profile the T cell repertoires of approximately 640 subjects and linked those repertoires to cytomegalovirus serostatus. Typing coverage varied by locus: roughly 629-640 donors for A, B, C, DRB1 and DQB1; some 520 for DQA1; around 570 for DPA1; approximately 490 for DPB1. All discovery cohort repertoires had been generated on a single sequencing platform. In an earlier analysis of 587 of the donors, high-throughput TCR beta sequencing was used to judge whether each TCR beta V gene segment behaved as functional or pseudogenic. Along with the roughly 710-subject first cohort, a separate validation cohort of some 130 different subjects was used. Roughly five DR-DQ haplotypes were treated as single units for association and clustering because of strong linkage in the cohort. Class I and class II HLA loci were covered by the typing at four-digit resolution. The study was designed to test whether signatures of past pathogen exposure could be identified by cataloging public T cell receptors. A later genetic analysis took genome-wide SNP genotypes for about 55% of the 666 donors and used that subset as a discovery cohort. A later analysis re-analyzed previously published TCR beta repertoires from approximately 700 donors and added high-resolution HLA genotyping to study TCR occurrence patterns. In the later analysis, no new phenotypic data were used to find candidate immune exposures; instead, reliance was placed on TCR beta sequences and their occurrence across donors. Donor age, sex, ethnicity and CMV serostatus were compiled alongside the repertoire data. To predict cytomegalovirus infection status, the study combined high-throughput TCR immunosequencing, statistical association of individual TCRs with disease status, and machine learning. Across approximately 400 genotyped donors of the cohort, an average of roughly 230,000 unique TCR beta nucleotide sequences per donor were sequenced, and roughly a sixth of those sequences were non-productive.

In the germline V gene, CDR1 corresponds to SGHRS and CDR2 to YFSETQ. Including cysteine and phenylalanine, the CDR3 has 15 amino acids. Just CDR3 DNA is preserved here, 45 bases in frame from base 1. V gives up 4 bases and J gives up 5 bases, and the segment between their germline ends measures 18 bases. The protocol used for the library was the immunoSEQ multiplex PCR assay. A mixture of 60 forward primers for TCR Vbeta segments and 13 reverse primers for TCR Jbeta segments was used in the multiplex PCR. Amplification of the CDR3 region of rearranged TCR beta genes was performed with a multiplex PCR assay on genomic DNA. The Illumina HiSeq System was used to sequence the amplified TCR beta libraries as 87-base-pair reads. The source study handled its data this way. In a later analysis, 77 million or so unique TCR beta chains were counted across the approximately 640 repertoires, and roughly 11 million of these chains were shared by at least two donors. To remove PCR and sequencing errors, raw reads were error-corrected and collapsed into unique sequences using a nearest-neighbor algorithm that merged closely related sequences. To assign V, D and J gene segments, CDR3 sequences were aligned to IMGT reference sequences. For a sequence to be retained, at least a six-nucleotide match to both a V gene segment and a J gene segment was required. Rearrangements were called productive when the CDR3 lacked stop codons and stayed in frame with V and J; all others were non-productive. CDR3 was defined according to IMGT convention as the region running from the second conserved V-encoded cysteine to the conserved J-encoded phenylalanine. Sequences without an unambiguous match to a single V gene segment were excluded from the earlier analysis of over 500 of the donors. In an earlier analysis of 450 to 750 of the donors, a V segment was called functional when productive rearrangements were above 56.7%, and segregating when the standard deviation between donors exceeded 5%. To diagnose cytomegalovirus status from the catalog of TCR beta chain sequences, a statistical classification framework was built. In a later analysis, V and J genes were assigned by comparing TCR nucleotide sequences against IMGT/GENE-DB human TR gene sequences. Using the TCRdist pipeline, a later analysis assigned CDR3 sequences along with most-parsimonious VDJ recombination scenarios. In a later analysis, each TCR beta chain was defined by its CDR3 amino acid sequence together with its V-gene family, and reads without a unique V-gene family were excluded. A later analysis removed 500 to 650 highly shared, low-generation-probability nucleotide sequences to deal with suspected cross-contamination and a sequencing artifact. In a later analysis, a clonal expansion index was calculated for each public chain from normalized within-repertoire ranks of inferred template counts. A later analysis computed generation probabilities with a VDJ recombination model fitted to out-of-frame rearrangements, and checked the results against IGoR. A later analysis scored TCR-TCR, TCR-HLA and TCR-CMV co-occurrence with hypergeometric tests, applying a repertoire-size bias correction to TCR pairs. False discovery rates were estimated in a later analysis by permuting HLA or CMV assignments 20 times. In a later analysis, co-occurring TCRs were grouped using DBSCAN, with TCRdist sequence similarity added in when clustering inside HLA-allele-positive subsets. For co-occurrence clustering, repertoires with fewer than 30,000 or more than 120,000 public chains were excluded, along with five or six repertoires with anomalous nucleotide sharing. TCRdb took over this immuneACCESS table, retaining in-frame rearrangements with V and J assigned. Such tables are incomplete; in checked studies, under half of the missing clones stem from an unresolved V gene, and the remainder is unexplained. V and J calls and clone size are copied from that table; D and trimming were computed from the DNA. The data table for this sample lists about 130,000 clones. Of the sample, 2% is held by the ten largest clones.

Concerning this clone itself: The antigen it recognizes is unknown.

The study at large found these results: The presence/absence analyses assumed that sequencing depth was roughly uniform across donors, and that assumption may not be true. In a later analysis, some 17,000 TCR beta sequences were associated with specific HLA alleles at a false discovery rate of 0.05. Correlated functional status among segregating V segments might be attributable to linkage disequilibrium, but an unknown experimental factor could not be ruled out. The 87-base-pair reads could not distinguish some IMGT-functional V segments, including TRBV6-2 and TRBV6-3, so those segments were excluded. A further reported finding was that TCR beta sequences accurately predicted the HLA-A and HLA-B alleles for most subjects in the first cohort. The authors suggested that the approach could potentially be generalized to other disease states and immunological phenotypes. While some public TCRs were present in many individuals, most TCR sequences turned up only very rarely across donors. The study listed approximately 150 TCR beta chains as associated with cytomegalovirus. Because some donors lacked HLA typing at each locus, the association tests relied only on the typed subset. This cohort had only TCR beta chains sequenced, and the lack of alpha or paired-chain data limited which features could be detected. An earlier analysis of approximately 500 of the donors showed that most TCR beta V segments appeared in productive rearrangements either about 87% or about 30% of the time, which broadly matched IMGT annotations. The classifier was reported to diagnose cytomegalovirus status with high specificity and sensitivity in both the original cohort and the validation cohort. The only immune exposure information available for the cohort was CMV serostatus. A group of highly shared sequence variants was considered likely to be a technical artifact of the sequencing pipeline. A later analysis found that HLA-associated TCR beta chains were more clonally expanded and had lower generation probabilities than equally common non-associated chains. In vitro tests confirmed that three of the cytomegalovirus-associated TCR beta chains recognize cytomegalovirus antigens. A later analysis found that TCR association rates varied across HLA loci, with DRB1 alleles showing the most associated TCRs and HLA-C alleles the fewest. In a later genetic analysis, a missense DCLRE1C variant was associated with V-gene and J-gene trimming of TCR beta chains, and the association was replicated in an independent cohort. When HLA alleles, especially DR and DQ, strongly co-occurred, TCR associations were difficult to assign to individual alleles. Compared with the approximately 670-donor mean, donors in an Asian-associated ancestry cluster had fewer N-insertions in productive TCRs, according to a later genetic analysis. The earlier analysis of approximately 590 of the donors excluded 15 to 20 rarely observed V segments, including chromosome 9 orphons, because counts were too low. Several of the top co-occurrence clusters appeared to be linked to parvovirus B19, influenza, CMV and Epstein-Barr virus, according to a later analysis. Most CMV-associated TCR beta chains appeared to be HLA-restricted in a later analysis, and the HLA associations seemed to be driven largely by CMV exposure.

The cohort comprised 670 or so healthy bone marrow donors. At the time of sampling, every cohort member was nominally healthy, though immune exposures that went unrecorded were likely present. The donor was CMV seronegative and belonged to the group of roughly 330 seronegative cohort members. A peripheral blood sample was provided by each donor, and peripheral blood mononuclear cells were used for TCR beta sequencing. The Qiagen DNeasy Blood Extraction Kit was used to extract genomic DNA from the blood cell samples. Recombination joined TRBV5-1 with TRBJ1-1; TRBD1 might be the D gene, on 6 matching bases. Input material: PBMCs. The source of this sequence is a woman aged 55 to 70 in good health and CMV-seronegative. The CDR3: CASSHGGGARTEAFF. Here is the DNA: TGCGCCAGCAGCCACGGTGGGGGGGCGAGAACTGAAGCTTTCTTT.